These 29 T cell receptor beta chains came from one sample sequenced in a study of blood T cells in healthy people across ages. A second PCR, run for about 7 to 11 cycles, used a sample-barcoded 5' primer plus a J-beta primer mix. TCRdb used MiXCR to reprocess the 5' RACE reads, holding one entry per CDR3 protein. The sample holds about 760,000 distinct CDR3 sequences; about 61% are singletons and the top ten take around a quarter. Sequenced material: blood. The receptors come from a man aged 40-49 years in good health.

V gene TRBV10-3 combines with J gene TRBJ2-7; maybe TRBD1 (5 bases). This CDR3 has 12 amino acids. Trimming removed 8 bases at V and 6 bases at J, with 14 bases between. Germline CDR1 reads ENHRY; CDR2 reads SYGVKD. The CDR3 protein is CAIGREGVEQYF. CDR3 bases: TGTGCCATCGGACGAGAAGGGGTCGAGCAGTACTTC.

Notes on this clonotype: A much bigger clone sits one base away, suggesting this may be a read error. The chain combines TRBV11-1 with TRBJ2-5, with D tentatively TRBD1 or TRBD2 (5 bases each). This CDR3 contains 11 residues. The V gene's germline CDR1 is SGHAT and CDR2 FQDESV (reference sequence). CDR3 bases: TGTGCCGGCAGGGAGCAAGAGACCCAGTACTTC. It specifies CAGREQETQYF.

This clonotype was seen a few times. The genes are TRBV6-1 and TRBJ2-7; D is perhaps TRBD1 (6 bases). Germline values: CDR1 MNHNS, CDR2 SASEGT. Trimming shortened V by 6 bases and J by 1 base, and 13 bases separated the two germline ends. The CDR3 sequence is 14 residues long. CDR3 coding DNA: TGTGCCAGCAGAGGACAGATCTCTTCCTACGAGCAGTACTTC. As protein: CASRGQISSYEQYF.

This clonotype was recorded a few times. The J gene is TRBJ2-1, the V gene TRBV7-9; 8 bases align to TRBD1. CDR3 length: 15 residues. The germline CDR1 and CDR2 sequences are SEHNR and FQNEAQ (reference sequence). Trimming took 8 bases from V and 5 from J; bases not matched to a gene: 11. CDR3 in DNA: TGTGCCAGCCAGGGGACAGGTCGGGCTAACAATGAGCAGTTCTTC. Its protein is CASQGTGRANNEQFF.

The J gene is TRBJ2-1, the V gene TRBV7-2; 9 bases align to TRBD2. CDR1 and CDR2 from the germline V gene are SGHTA and FQGNSA. The CDR3 has 16 amino acids. V shed 3 bases and J 9 bases; nucleotides not matched to a gene: 12. CDR3 bases: TGTGCCAGCAGCTTTTCGGCTAGCGGGATAGCGGGTGAGCAGTTCTTC. Protein product: CASSFSASGIAGEQFF. The full variable domain, in which reference TRBV7-2 and TRBJ2-1 provide the parts outside the CDR3, is GAGVSQSPSNKVTEKGKDVELRCDPISGHTALYWYRQSLGQGLEFLIYFQGNSAPDKSGLPSDRFSAERTGGSVSTLTIQRTQQEDSAVYLCASSFSASGIAGEQFFGPGTRLTVL.

The CDR3 DNA is TGTGCCAGCAGCTTGGTCCTCGTTCCGTTCTTC. This sequence encodes CASSLVLVPFF. This rearrangement joins TRBV7-2 to TRBJ2-1; D not resolved. There are 11 residues in the CDR3. Trimming removed 3 bases from V and 15 bases from J, with 12 bases in between. The germline CDR1 and CDR2 sequences are SGHTA and FQGNSA.

The chain links TRBV27 to TRBJ1-5, with D possibly matching TRBD1 (5 bases). Germline CDR1 is MNHEY and CDR2 is SMNVEV (reference sequence). The CDR3 length is 15 residues. The V end was cut by 5 bases, the J end by 4 bases, with 15 bases between. The DNA of the CDR3 is TGTGCCAGCAGTCCCATTCCCGACAGAAATCAGCCCCAGCATTTT. It codes for CASSPIPDRNQPQHF.

The chain couples TRBV9 to TRBJ1-5; D might be TRBD1 (6 bases). Germline assignment: CDR1 SGDLS and CDR2 YYNGEE. This CDR3 is built from 15 residues. Trimming took 1 base from V and 4 from J, leaving 12 bases between them. CDR3 loop: CASSVIGQPNQPQHF. Written as DNA, the CDR3 is TGTGCCAGCAGCGTAATAGGACAGCCAAATCAGCCCCAGCATTTT.

The chain combines TRBV29-1 with TRBJ2-7; 7 bases line up with TRBD2. The CDR3 loop spans 13 amino acids. Germline CDR1 and CDR2: SQVTM and ANQGSEA. V lost 3 bases, J lost 5 bases, and 7 bases stayed unmatched. The CDR3: CSVDWGLSHEQYF. The DNA for the CDR3 is TGCAGCGTTGATTGGGGACTATCCCACGAGCAGTACTTC.

This clonotype was seen a few times. The rearrangement joins TRBV7-9 to TRBJ2-1, with 8 nucleotides matching TRBD1. The germline V gene has CDR1 SEHNR and CDR2 FQNEAQ (reference sequence). CDR3 length equals 17 residues. V was pared by 1 base and J by 0 bases, with 5 bases of the junction left unmatched. The CDR3 nucleotides are TGTGCCAGCAGCTTAGGAGCCGGACAGGGCTCCTACAATGAGCAGTTCTTC. Translated, it gives CASSLGAGQGSYNEQFF.

This clonotype has more than one count but fewer than ten. The chain carries TRBV27 and TRBJ2-1, with 10 bases identical to TRBD2. This CDR3 is built from 16 residues. Germline trimming cut 5 bases from V and 8 bases from J; bases unmatched to any gene: 12. CDR1 is MNHEY and CDR2 is SMNVEV in the germline V gene (reference sequence). The CDR3 DNA is TGTGCCAGCAGTGATCTACTAGCGGGAAGGTCATATGAGCAGTTCTTC. It translates to CASSDLLAGRSYEQFF.

This clonotype was detected only a few times. The gene calls are TRBV9 and TRBJ1-5; 7 bases line up with TRBD1. The V segment lost 4 bases and the J segment 1 base; nucleotides outside the gene matches: 5. The germline CDR1 and CDR2 sequences are SGDLS and YYNGEE. The CDR3 is 15 amino acids. The DNA of the CDR3 is TGTGCCAGCAGCCCTTCGGGACAGAGCAATCAGCCCCAGCATTTT. Protein product: CASSPSGQSNQPQHF.

The V and J genes are TRBV10-3 and TRBJ2-1; weak D call: TRBD2 (6 bases). Trimming removed 2 bases from V and 3 bases from J, with 11 bases in between. Germline V gene sequence: CDR1 ENHRY, CDR2 SYGVKD. The CDR3 spans 15 residues. CDR3 protein: CAISERAGNYNEQFF. In DNA, the CDR3 is TGTGCCATCAGTGAGAGGGCGGGGAACTACAATGAGCAGTTCTTC.

The genes are TRBV6-6 and TRBJ2-5, with D maybe TRBD1 (6 bases). V lost 6 bases and J lost 4, with 18 bases in between. Germline V gene lookup returns CDR1 MNHNY and CDR2 SVGAGI (reference sequence). This CDR3 comprises 15 residues. The DNA of the CDR3 is TGTGCCAGCAGGGACCAAGGGGGATTTGGAGAGACCCAGTACTTC. The encoded protein is CASRDQGGFGETQYF.

The chain links TRBV27 to TRBJ2-2; possible D gene TRBD1, 5 bases. The CDR3 contains 12 residues. From germline, CDR1 is MNHEY and CDR2 SMNVEV (reference sequence). The V end lost 7 bases, the J end lost 6 bases, and 9 bases lay between the germline ends. CDR3 nucleotides: TGTGCCAGCACATCAGGGCCCGGGGAGCTGTTTTTT. It is translated as CASTSGPGELFF.

This clonotype was seen only a few times. The V gene is TRBV6-4, the J gene TRBJ2-7; TRBD2 matches 10 bases. The DNA end lines up better with TRBJ2-5; the J call may be wrong. The germline gives CDR1 MRHNA, CDR2 SNTAGT. The CDR3 has 15 amino acids. The CDR3 nucleotides are TGTGCCAGCAGTGAAGCGGGAGGGGCCGGAGAGACCCAGTACTTC. Its protein product is CASSEAGGAGETQYF.

The chain couples TRBV27 to TRBJ2-1; D possibly corresponds to TRBD2 (5 bases). This CDR3 comprises 14 residues. Germline values: CDR1 MNHEY, CDR2 SMNVEV (reference sequence). V shed 4 bases and J shed 4 bases, with 11 bases lying between them. CDR3 protein: CASSWSGEYNEQFF. The CDR3 nucleotides are TGTGCCAGCAGTTGGTCCGGGGAATACAATGAGCAGTTCTTC.

This chain connects TRBV28 to TRBJ2-1; D call uncertain. V was pared by 6 bases and J by 7 bases, with 10 bases between. Per germline, CDR1 MDHEN and CDR2 SYDVKM. The CDR3 totals 12 residues. CDR3 nucleotides: TGTGCCAGCAGCCTGTATGAGAATGAGCAGTTCTTC. Protein sequence: CASSLYENEQFF. Variable domain in full (rest from reference TRBV28 and TRBJ2-1): DVKVTQSSRYLVKRTGEKVFLECVQDMDHENMFWYRQDPGLGLRLIYFSYDVKMKEKGDIPEGYSVSREKKERFSLILESASTNQTSMYLCASSLYENEQFFGPGTRLTVL.

This clonotype was seen only a few times. The chain recombines TRBV15 with TRBJ2-5; tentatively, D is TRBD2 (6 bases). The CDR3 is made up of 12 amino acids. Per the germline V gene, CDR1 is LNHNV and CDR2 is YYDKDF (reference sequence). Trimming took off 10 bases at V and 7 bases at J, with 16 bases between the two ends. The CDR3 loop is CAISRDSRTQYF. CDR3 sequence (DNA): TGTGCCATCTCCCGGGACTCTCGGACCCAGTACTTC.

The rearrangement uses TRBV29-1 and TRBJ2-7; 10 bases agree with TRBD1. CDR3 size: 16 residues. The ends lost 8 bases at V and 3 bases at J; junction bases unmatched: 16. Germline V gives CDR1 SQVTM, CDR2 ANQGSEA. CDR3 amino acids: CSLKCPRDRGLYEQYF. CDR3 DNA: TGCAGCCTAAAGTGCCCCCGGGACAGGGGCCTCTACGAGCAGTACTTC.

This chain links TRBV21-1 with TRBJ2-6; the listed D gene, TRBD2, was not tested against the DNA. TRBV21-1 is termed a pseudogene. The CDR3 runs to 21 residues. The CDR3 region is CASSKIPGTSPPITGANVLTF. The CDR3 region has the DNA TGTGCCAGCAGCAAAATCCCCGGGACTAGCCCTCCTATTACTGGGGCCAACGTCCTGACTTTC.

As for this clonotype: A much larger clone differs from this one at a single base, so this may be a read error. V gene TRBV4-1 combines with J gene TRBJ1-5, with 8 bases lining up with TRBD1. Germline V gene data show CDR1 as MGHRA and CDR2 as YSYEKL. The CDR3 is 14 amino acids. In DNA form, the CDR3 reads TGCGCCAGCAGCCAAGCAGGGGGCAAAGAGCCCCGGCATTTT. Translation gives CASSQAGGKEPRHF.

This chain joins TRBV6-4 and TRBJ1-5; possibly TRBD1 for D (5 bases). There are 13 residues in the CDR3. Germline loops: CDR1 MRHNA, CDR2 SNTAGT. V was pared by 4 bases and J by 5 bases, with 9 bases between. The CDR3 sequence: CASSAGWDQPQHF. The CDR3 DNA reads as TGTGCCAGCAGTGCAGGGTGGGATCAGCCCCAGCATTTT.

The table lists this clonotype with a few counts. The chain links TRBV5-1 to TRBJ2-5, with TRBD1 identical over 11 bases. In germline, CDR1 is SGHRS, CDR2 YFSETQ. CDR3 length equals 19 residues. The V segment lost 2 bases and the J segment 4 bases; nucleotides outside the gene matches: 16. The CDR3 protein is CASSLRPHGTGGPGETQYF. The CDR3 nucleotides are TGCGCCAGCAGCTTAAGACCCCACGGGACAGGGGGTCCGGGAGAGACCCAGTACTTC.

This clonotype was detected only a few times. The junction departs from germline at one end; a sequencing error may be responsible. The V call is TRBV4-2, the J call TRBJ2-1; 7 bases are shared with TRBD2. There are 18 residues in the CDR3. In germline, CDR1 is LGHNA, CDR2 YNFKEQ. The CDR3 loop is CASSQDPVGSGGVDEQFF. The CDR3 DNA sequence: TGTGCCAGCAGTCAAGACCCCGTCGGTTCGGGGGGTGTAGATGAGCAGTTCTTC.

The chain is built from TRBV4-1 and TRBJ2-1; the match to TRBD2 covers 8 bases. Germline V gene data show CDR1 as MGHRA and CDR2 as YSYEKL. The CDR3 is 20 residues long. With V trimmed by 4 bases and J by 0 bases, 17 bases remained unmatched. Here the CDR3 reads CASSPVLAEARPPSYNEQFF. CDR3 bases: TGCGCCAGCAGCCCAGTACTAGCGGAGGCACGGCCTCCCTCCTACAATGAGCAGTTCTTC.

This clonotype has only a few counts. This rearrangement joins TRBV20-1 to TRBJ1-2; TRBD1 agrees at 9 bases. This CDR3 spans 14 amino acids. After removal of 5 bases from V and 3 bases from J, the junction contained 7 bases not matched to a gene. Germline CDR1 and CDR2: DFQATT and SNEGSKA (reference sequence). The CDR3 sequence is CSAPRTGAHYGYTF. The CDR3 nucleotides read TGCAGTGCTCCGAGGACAGGGGCACACTATGGCTACACCTTC.

About this clonotype: A read error may produce the germline difference seen at one junction end. This chain joins TRBV4-2 and TRBJ2-5, with 9 bases identical to TRBD1. The CDR3 runs 14 residues. The V gene's germline CDR1 is LGHNA and CDR2 YNFKEQ. CDR3 DNA: TGTGCCAGCAGCCAAGGGACAGGGGCAGAGACCCGGTACTTC. Translated, it gives CASSQGTGAETRYF.

The chain has TRBV5-4 and TRBJ2-3; no firm D call. The length of the CDR3 is 15 residues. Between the trimmed V and J ends, which lost 4 bases and 4 bases, there was a span of 16 bases. The germline gives CDR1 SGHNT, CDR2 YYREEE (reference sequence). The CDR3 nucleotides read TGTGCCAGCAGCCCGACCCGGATTTCTGCAGATACGCAGTATTTT. Translation: CASSPTRISADTQYF. Full variable domain (outside the CDR3, taken from reference TRBV5-4 and TRBJ2-3): ETGVTQSPTHLIKTRGQQVTLRCSSQSGHNTVSWYQQALGQGPQFIFQYYREEENGRGNFPPRFSGLQFPNYSSELNVNALELDDSALYLCASSPTRISADTQYFGPGTRLTVL.